These 8 T cell receptor beta chains were sequenced from one sample in a study of identical twins. TCRdb fed the 5' RACE reads into MiXCR, producing one record per CDR3 protein. Of hundreds of thousands of distinct CDR3 sequences listed, 18% were seen once; the top ten hold approximately 14%. These records were also assigned to another study, of T cells expressing NK-cell markers.

Sequenced material: PBMCs. These receptors were obtained from a young woman in good health.

This chain joins TRBV7-9 and TRBJ1-1; no clear D. With 5 bases removed from V and 7 bases from J, the gap between germline ends came to 11 bases. Germline loops: CDR1 SEHNR, CDR2 FQNEAQ (reference sequence). CDR3 size: 12 residues. CDR3 sequence (DNA): TGTGCCAGCAGCCTCTGGGCTGATGAAGCTTTCTTT. Residues: CASSLWADEAFF.

The genes are TRBV3-1 and TRBJ1-1; tentatively, D is TRBD1 (5 bases). CDR1 is LGHDT and CDR2 is YNNKEL in the germline V gene (reference sequence). This CDR3 is built from 13 residues. Deletions cut 4 bases from V and 5 bases from J, with 11 bases between. The CDR3 spells CASSPRVVTEAFF. In DNA, the CDR3 is TGTGCCAGCAGCCCCAGGGTTGTGACTGAAGCTTTCTTT.

The rearrangement uses TRBV7-6 and TRBJ2-1, with D tentatively TRBD2 (6 bases). The CDR3 is made up of 12 amino acids. V was cut by 0 bases and J by 12 bases, with 9 bases left in between. CDR1 is SGHVS and CDR2 is FNYEAQ in the germline V gene. This chain's CDR3 is CASSLAGSPQFF. CDR3 DNA: TGTGCCAGCAGCTTAGCCGGGAGTCCGCAGTTCTTC.

This clonotype was observed a single time. One base away lies a much larger clone, so this may be a sequencing read error. The V gene is TRBV12-3 or TRBV12-4, the J gene TRBJ2-7, with D perhaps TRBD1 (5 bases). The CDR3 is 14 amino acids. Trimming shortened V by 8 bases and J by 2 bases, and 16 bases separated the two germline ends. The CDR3: CASGSQAGTYEQYF. In DNA, the CDR3 is TGTGCCAGCGGCTCGCAGGCAGGGACCTACGAGCAGTACTTC.

The J gene is TRBJ2-5, the V gene TRBV5-6, with unresolved D. V lost 0 bases, J lost 5 bases, and 11 bases lay in between. Germline CDR1 and CDR2: SGHDT and YYEEEE. CDR3 length: 14 residues. The CDR3 coding sequence is TGTGCCAGCAGCTTGGGTGGAGTCTCGGAGACCCAGTACTTC. This sequence encodes CASSLGGVSETQYF. Supplemented by reference TRBV5-6 and TRBJ2-5, the full variable domain reads DAGVTQSPTHLIKTRGQQVTLRCSPKSGHDTVSWYQQALGQGPQFIFQYYEEEERQRGNFPDRFSGHQFPNYSSELNVNALLLGDSALYLCASSLGGVSETQYFGPGTRLLVL.

This chain uses TRBV6-6 with TRBJ2-1, with D perhaps being TRBD1 or TRBD2 (5 bases each). The germline V and J ends were trimmed by 3 bases and 9 bases, with 9 bases remaining between them. This CDR3 spans 12 amino acids. Per germline, CDR1 MNHNY and CDR2 SVGAGI (reference sequence). The CDR3 protein is CASSYEGSEQFF. The CDR3, as DNA: TGTGCCAGCAGTTATGAGGGGAGTGAGCAGTTCTTC.

This chain links TRBV7-8 with TRBJ1-4, with D uncertain. CDR3 length equals 15 residues. The V end lost 2 bases, the J end lost 8 bases, and 15 bases lay between the germline ends. Germline V gene sequence: CDR1 SGHVS, CDR2 FQNEAQ. The CDR3 bases are TGTGCCAGCAGCTTAAATGGGCGGCGTGGGGAAAAACTGTTTTTT. Protein product: CASSLNGRRGEKLFF.

The genes are TRBV5-1 and TRBJ2-3; D possibly corresponds to TRBD1 (5 bases). The germline CDR1 and CDR2 sequences are SGHRS and YFSETQ. The CDR3 is 13 residues long. Trimming took 1 base from V and 6 from J, leaving 9 bases between them. The CDR3 loop is CASSLQGQDTQYF. In DNA, the CDR3 is TGCGCCAGCAGCTTGCAGGGCCAGGATACGCAGTATTTT.